The rows below give T cell receptor beta chains drawn from one sample of a study of radiation and T cells in renal cell carcinoma. Clones were read by immunoSEQ multiplex PCR, and TCRdb kept only the in-frame ones, dropping some. The sample contains about 40,000 clones, about 82% of which appear only once. This sample comprised blood, obtained from a patient whose treatment included radiotherapy and nephrectomy. The origin of the receptors is a woman between 65 and 79 years old with renal cell carcinoma. Both conserved end residues are part of each CDR3. Each record gives: J gene, V gene, D gene, clone size, CDR3 DNA, CDR3 protein. The D gene is left open where the match is weak. Where a row states a size, it is once, few, many or the class of an expanded clone; other rows omit it.

J: TRBJ2-7
V: TRBV7-9
D: .
size: .
DNA: TGTGCCAGCAGCTACCCCTCAGACTACGAGCAGTACTTC
CDR3: CASSYPSDYEQYF

J: TRBJ2-5
V: TRBV2
D: .
size: .
DNA: TGTGCCAGCACGGGGAGTGGTCAGACCCAGTACTTC
CDR3: CASTGSGQTQYF

J: TRBJ2-7
V: TRBV5-1
D: TRBD2
size: once
DNA: TGCGCCAGCAGCTTTTCTAGCGGGGGAAGATACGAGCAGTACTTC
CDR3: CASSFSSGGRYEQYF

J: TRBJ1-1
V: TRBV19
D: .
size: few
DNA: TGTGCCAGTAGTATCGGACAGAGACTGAACACTGAAGCTTTCTTT
CDR3: CASSIGQRLNTEAFF

J: TRBJ2-2
V: TRBV7-6
D: TRBD1
size: once
DNA: TGTGCCAGCAGCTCCTTTCGTCATCAGGGGGCATCGGGCACCGGGGAGCTGTTTTTT
CDR3: CASSSFRHQGASGTGELFF

J: TRBJ2-2
V: TRBV18
D: TRBD2
size: .
DNA: TGTGCCAGCTCATACAGCGGGGGGAACACCGGGGAGCTGTTTTTT
CDR3: CASSYSGGNTGELFF

J: TRBJ1-1
V: TRBV7-2
D: .
size: .
DNA: TGTGCCAGCAGCTTAGTGGGACACGAGAACACTGAAGCTTTCTTT
CDR3: CASSLVGHENTEAFF

J: TRBJ2-1
V: TRBV7-6
D: TRBD1
size: many
DNA: TGTGCCAGCAGCTTAGAGACAGGGGCCTACAATGAGCAGTTCTTC
CDR3: CASSLETGAYNEQFF

J: TRBJ1-4
V: TRBV5-4
D: .
size: once
DNA: TGTGCCAGCAGCTTCGGGGGTGCATTGGGTGAAAAACTGTTTTTT
CDR3: CASSFGGALGEKLFF

J: TRBJ1-2
V: TRBV6-5
D: .
size: .
DNA: TGTGCCAGTGGGGAGACAGGTTCTAACTATGGCTACACCTTC
CDR3: CASGETGSNYGYTF

J: TRBJ2-7
V: TRBV6-5
D: .
size: .
DNA: TGTGCCAGCAGTTACTACAGGCTCTCCTACGAGCAGTACTTC
CDR3: CASSYYRLSYEQYF

J: TRBJ2-1
V: TRBV29-1
D: .
size: .
DNA: TGCAGCGTTGAGTCGACCATTACGTACTACAATGAGCAGTTCTTC
CDR3: CSVESTITYYNEQFF

J: TRBJ1-2
V: TRBV5-5
D: .
size: .
DNA: TGTGCCAGCAGCTTACAGCAGTATGGCTACACCTTC
CDR3: CASSLQQYGYTF

J: TRBJ1-2
V: TRBV28
D: .
size: .
DNA: TGTGCCAGCAGTGGAGCGGGACATGGCTACACCTTC
CDR3: CASSGAGHGYTF

J: TRBJ1-4
V: TRBV4-2
D: .
size: .
DNA: TGTGCCAGCAGCCAAGAAGGGGCGGTTGTTGAAAAACTGTTTTTT
CDR3: CASSQEGAVVEKLFF

J: TRBJ2-7
V: TRBV5-1
D: TRBD1
size: .
DNA: TGCGCCAGCAGCCCTACAGGGGGTAACACCTACGAGCAGTACTTC
CDR3: CASSPTGGNTYEQYF

J: TRBJ2-3
V: TRBV4-3
D: TRBD2
size: .
DNA: TGCGCCAGCAGCCGGGGACTAGCGGGTGGGGGGTGGACAGATACGCAGTATTTT
CDR3: CASSRGLAGGGWTDTQYF

J: TRBJ2-2
V: TRBV30
D: TRBD1
size: .
DNA: TGTGCCTGCACAAAGCGAGGGGGCCTCACCGGGGAGCTGTTTTTT
CDR3: CACTKRGGLTGELFF

J: TRBJ2-7
V: TRBV7-8
D: TRBD2
size: .
DNA: TGTGCCAGCAGCCTCCCGGGGGGACTAGCGGGAGTCGGCTCCTACGAGCAGTACTTC
CDR3: CASSLPGGLAGVGSYEQYF

J: TRBJ2-2
V: TRBV2
D: .
size: .
DNA: TGTGCCAGCAGTGAACAGGGGGGAATTAACACCGGGGAGCTGTTTTTT
CDR3: CASSEQGGINTGELFF

J: TRBJ2-5
V: TRBV19
D: TRBD2
size: few
DNA: TGTGCCAGTAGCCGAAGCGGGGCTCAAGAGACCCAGTACTTC
CDR3: CASSRSGAQETQYF

J: TRBJ1-1
V: TRBV5-1
D: TRBD1
size: few
DNA: TGCGCCAGCAGCTTGTCAGGACAGGGGAACACTGAAGCTTTCTTT
CDR3: CASSLSGQGNTEAFF

J: TRBJ1-1
V: TRBV2
D: .
size: .
DNA: TGTGCCAGCAGTGAAATCTTGGCAGAGGGGTTCTTT
CDR3: CASSEILAEGFF

J: TRBJ2-7
V: TRBV27
D: .
size: .
DNA: TGTGCCAGCAGTTTAGCGTTTGGACAGTCCTACGAGCAGTACTTC
CDR3: CASSLAFGQSYEQYF

J: TRBJ2-2
V: TRBV10-3
D: TRBD1
size: .
DNA: TGTGCCATCAAAAACAATATTCAGGGGGCCGGTGGCACCGGGGAGCTGTTTTTT
CDR3: CAIKNNIQGAGGTGELFF

J: TRBJ2-2
V: TRBV10-3
D: .
size: .
DNA: TGTGCCATCAGTGAGCGGACGGTTAACACCGGGGAGCTGTTTTTT
CDR3: CAISERTVNTGELFF

J: TRBJ2-3
V: TRBV29-1
D: TRBD2
size: .
DNA: TGCAGCGCCGGGACTAGCGTGCTAGAGGGCACAGATACGCAGTATTTT
CDR3: CSAGTSVLEGTDTQYF

J: TRBJ1-1
V: TRBV19
D: .
size: few
DNA: TGTGCCAGTAAGGTCGGGCCTGAAGCTTTCTTT
CDR3: CASKVGPEAFF

J: TRBJ2-5
V: TRBV27
D: .
size: .
DNA: TGTGCCAGCAGCCCCAGACAGCGGGAGACCCAGTACTTC
CDR3: CASSPRQRETQYF

J: TRBJ2-4
V: TRBV29-1
D: .
size: .
DNA: TGCAGCGTTGAAAACTCGTCCGAGGACATTCAGTACTTC
CDR3: CSVENSSEDIQYF

J: TRBJ2-5
V: TRBV6-5
D: .
size: .
DNA: TGTGCCAGCAGTATCGCCGGGACCCAAGAGACCCAGTACTTC
CDR3: CASSIAGTQETQYF

J: TRBJ1-5
V: TRBV28
D: TRBD1
size: once
DNA: TGTGCCAGCAGTACAGGGGTAGAGCCCCAGCATTTT
CDR3: CASSTGVEPQHF

J: TRBJ2-7
V: TRBV12-5
D: .
size: .
DNA: TGTGCTAGTGGTTTGCGTACTCGCGTACGTCCCTCCTACGAGCAGTACTTC
CDR3: CASGLRTRVRPSYEQYF

J: TRBJ1-1
V: TRBV11-3
D: .
size: .
DNA: TGTGCCAGCAGCTTAGGGGGACAGAACACTGAAGCTTTCTTT
CDR3: CASSLGGQNTEAFF

J: TRBJ2-5
V: TRBV6-5
D: .
size: .
DNA: TGTGCCAGCAGCCGGGAAGGCAGGCCGGAGACCCAGTACTTC
CDR3: CASSREGRPETQYF

J: TRBJ1-4
V: TRBV29-1
D: .
size: .
DNA: TGCAGCGTTGAAAGCCCTACTGCAACTAATGAAAAACTGTTTTTT
CDR3: CSVESPTATNEKLFF

J: TRBJ2-6
V: TRBV5-1
D: .
size: .
DNA: TGCGCCAGCAAAGGGGTCCTCGGGGCCAACGTCCTGACTTTC
CDR3: CASKGVLGANVLTF

J: TRBJ2-3
V: TRBV19
D: TRBD2
size: few
DNA: TGTGCCAGTAGTATCGGGAGGAGCACAGATACGCAGTATTTT
CDR3: CASSIGRSTDTQYF

J: TRBJ1-6
V: TRBV6-5
D: .
size: .
DNA: TGTGCCAGCAGTTATGTAGGGGGAGGTTTTGGATCACCCCTCCACTTT
CDR3: CASSYVGGGFGSPLHF

J: TRBJ2-2
V: TRBV5-4
D: .
size: .
DNA: TGTGCCAGCAGGGATTGGGGGAACACCGGGGAGCTGTTTTTT
CDR3: CASRDWGNTGELFF

J: TRBJ1-2
V: TRBV28
D: .
size: few
DNA: TGTGCCAGCAGATCGGGGACTAACTATGGCTACACCTTC
CDR3: CASRSGTNYGYTF

J: TRBJ2-7
V: TRBV27
D: TRBD1
size: .
DNA: TGTGCCAGCAGTTCTATCCAATCCGGGACAGGGGCCTACGAGCAGTACTTC
CDR3: CASSSIQSGTGAYEQYF

J: TRBJ1-2
V: TRBV27
D: TRBD1
size: .
DNA: TGTGCCAGCAGCACCCGTAGGGACAGCTATGGCTACACCTTC
CDR3: CASSTRRDSYGYTF

J: TRBJ2-2
V: TRBV12-5
D: TRBD1
size: .
DNA: TGTGCTAGTGGTTTGGGTGGGACAGGTAACACCGGGGAGCTGTTTTTT
CDR3: CASGLGGTGNTGELFF

J: TRBJ2-6
V: TRBV9
D: .
size: .
DNA: TGTGCCAGCTCAACCCACTCTGGGGCCAACGTCCTGACTTTC
CDR3: CASSTHSGANVLTF